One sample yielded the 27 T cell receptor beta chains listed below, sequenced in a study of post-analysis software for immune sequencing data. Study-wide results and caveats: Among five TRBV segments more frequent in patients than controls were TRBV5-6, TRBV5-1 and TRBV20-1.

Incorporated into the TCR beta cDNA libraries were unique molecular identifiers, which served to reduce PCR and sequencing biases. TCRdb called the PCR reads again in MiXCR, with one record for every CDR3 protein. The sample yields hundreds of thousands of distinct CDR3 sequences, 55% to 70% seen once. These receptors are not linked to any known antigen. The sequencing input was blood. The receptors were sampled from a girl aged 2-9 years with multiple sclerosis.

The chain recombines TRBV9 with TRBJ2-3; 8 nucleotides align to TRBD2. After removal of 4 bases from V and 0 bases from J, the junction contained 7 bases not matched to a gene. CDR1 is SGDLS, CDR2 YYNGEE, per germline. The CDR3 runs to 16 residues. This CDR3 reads CASSPRGGRSTDTQYF. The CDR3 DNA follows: TGTGCCAGCAGCCCCCGGGGGGGAAGAAGCACAGATACGCAGTATTTT.

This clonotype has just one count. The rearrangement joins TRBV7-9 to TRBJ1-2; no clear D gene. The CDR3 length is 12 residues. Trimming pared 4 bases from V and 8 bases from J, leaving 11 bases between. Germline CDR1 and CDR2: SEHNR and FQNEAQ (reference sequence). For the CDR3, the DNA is TGTGCCAGCAGCTCCACGAGACCCGGCTACACCTTC. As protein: CASSSTRPGYTF.

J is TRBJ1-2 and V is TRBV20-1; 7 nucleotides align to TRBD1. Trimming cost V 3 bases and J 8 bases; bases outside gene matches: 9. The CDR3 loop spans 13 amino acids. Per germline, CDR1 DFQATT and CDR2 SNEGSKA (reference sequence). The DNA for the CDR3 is TGCAGTGCTAGGGTGACAGGGCGATCCGGCTACACCTTC. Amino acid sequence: CSARVTGRSGYTF.

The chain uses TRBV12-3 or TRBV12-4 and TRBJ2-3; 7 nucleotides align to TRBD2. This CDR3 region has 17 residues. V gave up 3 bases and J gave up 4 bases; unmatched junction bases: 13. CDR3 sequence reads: CASSFDPPGGGADTQYF. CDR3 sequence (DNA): TGTGCCAGCAGTTTTGATCCTCCGGGAGGAGGCGCAGATACGCAGTATTTT.

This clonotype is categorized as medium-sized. In DNA, the CDR3 is TGCGCCAGCAGCCAAGGGGCAGATACGCAGTATTTT. Amino acids: CASSQGADTQYF. This chain uses TRBV4-1 with TRBJ2-3; D is unresolved. Trimming removed 1 base from V and 4 bases from J, with 3 bases in between. CDR1 MGHRA and CDR2 YSYEKL come from the germline V gene. This CDR3 has 12 residues.

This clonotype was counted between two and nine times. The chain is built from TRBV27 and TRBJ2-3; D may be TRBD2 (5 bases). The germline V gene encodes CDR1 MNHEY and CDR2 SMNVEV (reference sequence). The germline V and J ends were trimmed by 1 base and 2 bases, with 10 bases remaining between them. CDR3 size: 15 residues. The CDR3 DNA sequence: TGTGCCAGCAGTTTATATGCGGGTGTCACAGATACGCAGTATTTT. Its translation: CASSLYAGVTDTQYF.

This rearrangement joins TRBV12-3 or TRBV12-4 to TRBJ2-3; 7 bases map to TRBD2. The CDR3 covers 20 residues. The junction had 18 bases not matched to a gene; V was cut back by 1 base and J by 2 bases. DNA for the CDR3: TGTGCCAGCAGTTTAGGGCTTTGGGGAGGGCCGAATCAGATCACAGATACGCAGTATTTT. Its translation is CASSLGLWGGPNQITDTQYF.

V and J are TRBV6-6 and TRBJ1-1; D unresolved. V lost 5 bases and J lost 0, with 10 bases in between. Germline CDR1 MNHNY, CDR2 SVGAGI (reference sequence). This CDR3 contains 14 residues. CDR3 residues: CASSVIFMNTEAFF. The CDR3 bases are TGTGCCAGCAGTGTCATATTCATGAACACTGAAGCTTTCTTT.

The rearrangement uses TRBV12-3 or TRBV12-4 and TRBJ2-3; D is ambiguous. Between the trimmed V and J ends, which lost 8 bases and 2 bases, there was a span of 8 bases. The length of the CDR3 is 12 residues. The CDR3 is CASWADTDTQYF. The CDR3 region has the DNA TGTGCCAGCTGGGCCGACACAGATACGCAGTATTTT.

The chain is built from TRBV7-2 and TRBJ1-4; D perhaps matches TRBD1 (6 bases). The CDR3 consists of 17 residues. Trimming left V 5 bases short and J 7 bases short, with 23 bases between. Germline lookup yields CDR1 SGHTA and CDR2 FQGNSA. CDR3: CASSPRGGGRRAEKLFF. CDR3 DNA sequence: TGTGCCAGCAGCCCTCGTGGAGGGGGAAGGAGGGCTGAAAAACTGTTTTTT.

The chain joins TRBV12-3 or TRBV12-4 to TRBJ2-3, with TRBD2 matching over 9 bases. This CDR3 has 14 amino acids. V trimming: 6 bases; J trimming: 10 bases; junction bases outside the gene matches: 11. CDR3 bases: TGTGCCAGCAGCCACCAGCGGGGGGCACATGCGCAGTATTTT. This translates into CASSHQRGAHAQYF.

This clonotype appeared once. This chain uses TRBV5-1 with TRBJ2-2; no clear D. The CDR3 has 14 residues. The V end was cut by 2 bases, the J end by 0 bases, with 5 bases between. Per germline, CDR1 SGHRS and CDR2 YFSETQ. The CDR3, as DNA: TGCGCCAGCAGCTTCACGGCGAACACCGGGGAGCTGTTTTTT. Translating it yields CASSFTANTGELFF.

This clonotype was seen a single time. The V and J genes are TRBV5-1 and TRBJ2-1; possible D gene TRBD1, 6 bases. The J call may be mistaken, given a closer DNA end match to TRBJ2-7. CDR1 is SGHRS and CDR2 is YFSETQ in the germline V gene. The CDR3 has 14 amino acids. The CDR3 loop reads CASSLYQGSDEQYF. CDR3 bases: TGCGCCAGCAGCTTGTATCAGGGGTCCGACGAGCAGTACTTC.

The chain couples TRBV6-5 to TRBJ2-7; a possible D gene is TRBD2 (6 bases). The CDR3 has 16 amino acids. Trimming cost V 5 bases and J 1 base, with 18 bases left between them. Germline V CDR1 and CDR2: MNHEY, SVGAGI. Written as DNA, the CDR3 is TGTGCCAGCAGTCCTCTAGCGCCCACCATATCCTACGAGCAGTACTTC. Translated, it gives CASSPLAPTISYEQYF.

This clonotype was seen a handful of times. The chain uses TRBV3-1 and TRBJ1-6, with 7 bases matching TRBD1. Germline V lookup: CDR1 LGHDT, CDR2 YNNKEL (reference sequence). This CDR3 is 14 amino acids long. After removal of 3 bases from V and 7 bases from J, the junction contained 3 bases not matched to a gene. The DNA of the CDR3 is TGTGCCAGCAGCCATGGGACAGAGAATTCACCCCTCCACTTT. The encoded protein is CASSHGTENSPLHF.

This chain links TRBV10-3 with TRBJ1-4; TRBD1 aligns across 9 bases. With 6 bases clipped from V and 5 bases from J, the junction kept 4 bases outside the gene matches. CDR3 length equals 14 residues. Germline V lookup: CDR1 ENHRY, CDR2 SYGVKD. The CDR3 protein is CAISPDRGNEKLFF. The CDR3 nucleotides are TGTGCCATCAGCCCCGACAGGGGGAATGAAAAACTGTTTTTT.

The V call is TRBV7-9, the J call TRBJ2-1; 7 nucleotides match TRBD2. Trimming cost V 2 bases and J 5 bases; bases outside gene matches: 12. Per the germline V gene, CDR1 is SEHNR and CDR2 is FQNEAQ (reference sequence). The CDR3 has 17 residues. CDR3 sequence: CASSLLRAGDWDNEQFF. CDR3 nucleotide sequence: TGTGCCAGCAGCTTACTTCGGGCGGGGGATTGGGACAATGAGCAGTTCTTC.

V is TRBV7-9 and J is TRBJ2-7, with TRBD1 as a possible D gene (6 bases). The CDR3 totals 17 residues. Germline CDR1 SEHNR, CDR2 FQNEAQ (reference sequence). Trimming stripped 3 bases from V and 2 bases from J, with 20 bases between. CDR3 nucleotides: TGTGCCAGCAGCTTCTCCCCGGGACACCGAAGCACCTACGAGCAGTACTTC. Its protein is CASSFSPGHRSTYEQYF.

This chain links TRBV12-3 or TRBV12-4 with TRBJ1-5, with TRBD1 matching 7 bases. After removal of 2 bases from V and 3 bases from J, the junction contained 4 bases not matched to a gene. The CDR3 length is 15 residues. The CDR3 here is CASSLSGTVNQPQHF. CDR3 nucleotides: TGTGCCAGCAGTTTAAGTGGGACAGTCAATCAGCCCCAGCATTTT.

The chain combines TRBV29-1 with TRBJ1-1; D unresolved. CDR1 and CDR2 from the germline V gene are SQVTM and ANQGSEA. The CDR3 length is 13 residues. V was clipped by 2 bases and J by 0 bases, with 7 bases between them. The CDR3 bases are TGCAGCGTTGAACCCAGGATGAACACTGAAGCTTTCTTT. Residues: CSVEPRMNTEAFF.

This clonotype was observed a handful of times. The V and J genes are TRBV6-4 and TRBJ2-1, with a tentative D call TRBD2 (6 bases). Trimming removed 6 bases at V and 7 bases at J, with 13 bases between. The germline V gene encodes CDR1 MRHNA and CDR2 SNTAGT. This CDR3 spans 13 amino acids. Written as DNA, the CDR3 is TGTGCCAGCAGGGAGGGGCCGGGTAATGAGCAGTTCTTC. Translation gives CASREGPGNEQFF.

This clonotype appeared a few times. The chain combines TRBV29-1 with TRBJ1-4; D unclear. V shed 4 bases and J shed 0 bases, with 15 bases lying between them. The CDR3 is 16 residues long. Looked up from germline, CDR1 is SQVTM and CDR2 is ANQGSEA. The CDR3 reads CSVGDTGIPTNEKLFF. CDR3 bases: TGCAGCGTTGGAGATACGGGGATACCAACTAATGAAAAACTGTTTTTT. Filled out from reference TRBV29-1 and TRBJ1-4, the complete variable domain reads SAVISQKPSRDICQRGTSLTIQCQVDSQVTMMFWYRQQPGQSLTLIATANQGSEATYESGFVIDKFPISRPNLTFSTLTVSNMSPEDSSIYLCSVGDTGIPTNEKLFFGSGTQLSVL.

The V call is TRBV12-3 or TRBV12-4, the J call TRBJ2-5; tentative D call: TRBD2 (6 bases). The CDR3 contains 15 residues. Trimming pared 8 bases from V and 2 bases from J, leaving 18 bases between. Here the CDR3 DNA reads TGTGCCAGCGGGACGGGAGACAAGGGGCAAGAGACCCAGTACTTC. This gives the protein CASGTGDKGQETQYF.

CDR3 region: CSVGGQGAPNTEAFF. DNA for the CDR3: TGCAGCGTTGGGGGACAGGGGGCCCCCAACACTGAAGCTTTCTTT. The gene calls are TRBV29-1 and TRBJ1-1; 12 bases agree with TRBD1. The junction had 5 bases not matched to a gene; V was cut back by 4 bases and J by 2 bases. CDR3 size: 15 residues. Germline loops: CDR1 SQVTM, CDR2 ANQGSEA.

CDR3 nucleotides: TGTGCCAGCAGTTTGAATAGCGGGGGGTCAGATACGCAGTATTTT. Protein product: CASSLNSGGSDTQYF. The rearrangement links TRBV12-3 or TRBV12-4 to TRBJ2-3; 10 nucleotides align to TRBD2. V shed 3 bases, J shed 4 bases, and the junction held 4 bases outside the gene matches. There are 15 residues in the CDR3.

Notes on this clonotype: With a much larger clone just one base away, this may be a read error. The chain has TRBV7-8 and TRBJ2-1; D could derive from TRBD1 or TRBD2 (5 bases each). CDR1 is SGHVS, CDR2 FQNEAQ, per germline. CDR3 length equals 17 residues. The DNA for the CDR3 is TGTGTCAGCAGCCTCATGGGGCGAGGGGTAAGGGGCAATGAGCAGTTCTTC. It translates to CVSSLMGRGVRGNEQFF.

The DNA for the CDR3 is TGTGCCAGCAGCTTTCTTTCAGCGCTGAGCTCCTACAATGAGCAGTTCTTC. It codes for CASSFLSALSSYNEQFF. V usage is TRBV5-6 and J usage is TRBJ2-1; D call uncertain. Trimming took off 2 bases at V and 0 bases at J, with 15 bases between the two ends. Germline CDR1 is SGHDT and CDR2 is YYEEEE. This CDR3 contains 17 residues.